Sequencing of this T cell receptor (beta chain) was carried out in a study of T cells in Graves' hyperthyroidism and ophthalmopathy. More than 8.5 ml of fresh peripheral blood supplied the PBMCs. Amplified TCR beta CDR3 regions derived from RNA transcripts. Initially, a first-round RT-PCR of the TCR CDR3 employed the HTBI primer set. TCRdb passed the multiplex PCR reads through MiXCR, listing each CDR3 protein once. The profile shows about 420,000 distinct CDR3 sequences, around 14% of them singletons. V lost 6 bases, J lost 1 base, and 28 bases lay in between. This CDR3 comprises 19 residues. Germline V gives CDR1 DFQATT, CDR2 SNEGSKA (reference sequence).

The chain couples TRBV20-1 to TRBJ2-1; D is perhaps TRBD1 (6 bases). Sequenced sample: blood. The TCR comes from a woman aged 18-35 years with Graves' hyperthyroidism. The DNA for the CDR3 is TGCAGTGCCTCCACCCGTGGGGGTTACAGGGTAGGATCCTACAATGAGCAGTTCTTC. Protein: CSASTRGGYRVGSYNEQFF.